One and the same sample provided the 29 T cell receptor beta chains below, sequenced in a study of T cells in Graves' hyperthyroidism and ophthalmopathy. RNA transcripts served as the template for amplifying TCR beta CDR3 regions. A set of HTBI primers served as the primers for a first-round RT-PCR of the TCR CDR3. TCRdb ran MiXCR on the multiplex PCR reads and lists one entry per CDR3 protein. The top ten clones hold around 31% of a sample with over 700,000 distinct CDR3 sequences, about 35% of them seen once. Sequenced: blood. These receptors were taken from a woman in her forties with Graves' hyperthyroidism.

J is TRBJ2-7 and V is TRBV10-3; no clear D. Germline V lookup: CDR1 ENHRY, CDR2 SYGVKD. V gave up 3 bases and J gave up 3 bases, with 9 bases separating them. The CDR3 sequence is 13 residues long. For the CDR3, the DNA is TGTGCCATCAGTGAAATTCTAGGCTACGAGCAGTACTTC. Its translation is CAISEILGYEQYF.

This clonotype was picked up a small number of times. The V call is TRBV21-1, the J call TRBJ1-2. TRBV21-1 has pseudogene status. The CDR3 consists of 12 residues. The CDR3 DNA reads as TGTGCCAGCAGGAAAAGCAGCTATGGCTACACCTTC. Translation gives CASRKSSYGYTF.

The J gene is TRBJ2-5, the V gene TRBV13; TRBD2 is a possible D gene (5 bases). Germline lookup yields CDR1 PRHDT and CDR2 FYEKMQ (reference sequence). The V gene lost 3 bases and the J gene lost 2 bases, with 10 bases spanning the gap. CDR3 length equals 14 residues. In DNA, the CDR3 is TGTGCCAGCAGCTTCGGGTCGGGGCAAGAGACCCAGTACTTC. It specifies CASSFGSGQETQYF.

This clonotype was seen many times. The chain employs TRBV4-1 and TRBJ2-7, with 8 nucleotides matching TRBD1. The CDR3 is 13 amino acids. The germline gives CDR1 MGHRA, CDR2 YSYEKL. The V segment lost 2 bases and the J segment 6 bases; nucleotides outside the gene matches: 3. Here the CDR3 DNA reads TGCGCCAGCAGCCAAACAGGGGGGCGCGAGCAGTACTTC. Translated, it gives CASSQTGGREQYF.

This chain's CDR3 is CSATSGQGFFEQYF. The CDR3 bases are TGCAGTGCCACCTCGGGACAGGGTTTCTTCGAGCAGTACTTC. The chain carries TRBV20-1 and TRBJ2-7; 9 bases fit TRBD1. CDR3 length: 14 residues. Germline loops: CDR1 DFQATT, CDR2 SNEGSKA (reference sequence). J was trimmed by 6 bases and V by 6 bases; bases with no gene match: 12.

In its sample, this clonotype was seen many times. The chain couples TRBV19 to TRBJ1-3, with 10 nucleotides matching TRBD1. CDR1 is LNHDA and CDR2 is SQIVND in the germline V gene (reference sequence). This CDR3 comprises 15 residues. V trimming: 6 bases; J trimming: 7 bases; junction bases outside the gene matches: 9. The CDR3, as DNA: TGTGCCAGTAGGCGACAAGTGGGACAGGGGAACACCATATATTTT. Translated, it gives CASRRQVGQGNTIYF. Drawing the rest from reference TRBV19 and TRBJ1-3, the complete variable domain is DGGITQSPKYLFRKEGQNVTLSCEQNLNHDAMYWYRQDPGQGLRLIYYSQIVNDFQKGDIAEGYSVSREKKESFPLTVTSAQKNPTAFYLCASRRQVGQGNTIYFGEGSWLTVV.

On this clonotype: A much larger clonotype is one base distant, so this may be a read error. The V and J genes are TRBV2 and TRBJ1-1, with D uncertain. V lost 2 bases, J lost 0 bases, and 7 bases lay in between. Germline lookup yields CDR1 SNHLY and CDR2 FYNNEI. CDR3 size: 14 residues. The CDR3 loop is CASSERGVNTEAFF. The CDR3 region has the DNA TGTGCCAGCAGTGAACGAGGAGTGAACACTGAAGCTTTCTTT.

This chain links TRBV19 with TRBJ1-6; 9 nucleotides line up with TRBD1. The CDR3 length is 14 residues. Trimming removed 6 bases from V and 7 bases from J; junction bases left unmatched: 4. Per germline, CDR1 LNHDA and CDR2 SQIVND (reference sequence). DNA for the CDR3: TGTGCCAGTAGGCTCGGGACAGGGAATTCACCCCTCCACTTT. Protein product: CASRLGTGNSPLHF.

There are a few counts of this clonotype. V and J are TRBV6-6 and TRBJ1-3; the D is unclear. Germline CDR1 is MNHNY and CDR2 is SVGAGI (reference sequence). This CDR3 contains 15 residues. Trimming cost V 5 bases and J 0 bases, with 11 bases left between them. DNA for the CDR3: TGTGCCAGCAGTAAGACCGAGGACTCTGGAAACACCATATATTTT. This encodes CASSKTEDSGNTIYF.

V is TRBV19 and J is TRBJ1-2, with a tentative D call TRBD1 (5 bases). The V end lost 8 bases, the J end lost 3 bases, and 13 bases lay between the germline ends. The CDR3 runs 13 residues. Germline V gives CDR1 LNHDA, CDR2 SQIVND (reference sequence). The CDR3 DNA reads as TGTGCCAGTGGAAATGGGGCCTACTATGGCTACACCTTC. It codes for CASGNGAYYGYTF.

The chain uses TRBV20-1 and TRBJ2-7; D is uncertain. This CDR3 is built from 12 residues. V dropped 1 base and J dropped 5 bases, with 9 bases sitting between them. Germline V gene lookup returns CDR1 DFQATT and CDR2 SNEGSKA (reference sequence). The chain's CDR3 is CSARGRAHEQYF. CDR3 sequence (DNA): TGCAGTGCTAGAGGACGGGCCCACGAGCAGTACTTC.

This clonotype was seen many times. This chain connects TRBV5-8 to TRBJ1-1; no firm D call. The CDR3 is made up of 15 amino acids. Trimming stripped 1 base from V and 0 bases from J, with 10 bases between. Germline loops: CDR1 SGHTS, CDR2 YDEGEE. For the CDR3, the DNA is TGTGCCAGCAGCTTGTTGGGAGGGCTGAACACTGAAGCTTTCTTT. It translates to CASSLLGGLNTEAFF.

This clonotype was picked up many times. The V gene is TRBV14, the J gene TRBJ2-5, with 9 bases aligning to TRBD2. Germline assignment: CDR1 SGHDN and CDR2 FVKESK. The CDR3 is 15 residues long. Trimming took 4 bases from V and 3 from J; bases not matched to a gene: 6. The CDR3 sequence: CASSRRLAVEETQYF. The CDR3 DNA reads TGTGCCAGCAGCCGAAGACTAGCGGTGGAAGAGACCCAGTACTTC.

The rearrangement joins TRBV20-1 to TRBJ2-7, with TRBD1 matching over 11 bases. The CDR3 loop spans 11 amino acids. The V gene's germline CDR1 is DFQATT and CDR2 SNEGSKA (reference sequence). J lost 6 bases, V lost 6 bases, and 1 base had no gene match. The CDR3 region has the DNA TGCAGTGCAGGACAGGGGGCCGAGCAGTACTTC. It specifies CSAGQGAEQYF.

This clonotype was seen a few times. The chain is built from TRBV10-3 and TRBJ2-2; 8 bases are shared with TRBD1. Germline V gene data show CDR1 as ENHRY and CDR2 as SYGVKD. The CDR3 runs to 16 residues. V shed 6 bases and J 0 bases; nucleotides not matched to a gene: 6. This CDR3 is CAISGPGQANTGELFF. The CDR3 nucleotides read TGTGCCATCAGCGGCCCGGGACAGGCGAACACCGGGGAGCTGTTTTTT.

This clonotype was seen at least ten times. This rearrangement joins TRBV19 to TRBJ1-2; 9 bases align to TRBD1. CDR1 is LNHDA, CDR2 SQIVND, per germline (reference sequence). The V gene end was trimmed by 7 bases and the J gene end by 4 bases; junction bases not matched to a gene: 13. This CDR3 is 16 amino acids long. The CDR3 bases are TGTGCCAGTACTCGCCCGGGACAGGGATCCTCCTATGGCTACACCTTC. Residues: CASTRPGQGSSYGYTF.

This clonotype was counted many times. The chain carries TRBV5-4 and TRBJ1-3; 10 bases are a match to TRBD1. The CDR3 consists of 15 residues. Losses at the gene ends were 4 bases for V and 7 bases for J; bases not matched to a gene: 8. Germline V gene sequence: CDR1 SGHNT, CDR2 YYREEE (reference sequence). CDR3 loop: CASSLDRGLGNTIYF. In DNA, the CDR3 is TGTGCCAGCAGCCTCGACAGGGGGCTTGGGAACACCATATATTTT.

The rearrangement links TRBV10-1 to TRBJ1-5, with D possibly TRBD1 on 6 matching bases. Trimming took 6 bases from V and 6 from J, leaving 18 bases between them. Germline CDR1 WNHNN, CDR2 SYGVQD (reference sequence). CDR3 length: 15 residues. The CDR3 bases are TGCGCCAGCAGCTTGGAAGGGGGTTCGGGTCAGCCCCAGCATTTT. The encoded protein is CASSLEGGSGQPQHF.

This clonotype was observed many times. V usage is TRBV10-3 and J usage is TRBJ1-6; D remains ambiguous. CDR1 is ENHRY and CDR2 is SYGVKD in the germline V gene. The germline V and J ends were trimmed by 2 bases and 8 bases, with 13 bases remaining between them. The CDR3 has 15 amino acids. The CDR3: CAISEEGNEYSPLHF. The CDR3 bases are TGTGCCATCAGTGAGGAAGGGAACGAGTATTCACCCCTCCACTTT.

On this clonotype itself: With a much larger clone just one base away, this may be a read error. In this CDR3 the conserved last residue, phenylalanine or tryptophan, is missing, so a read error is likely. No DNA is shown, since the ends of the CDR3 on it are uncertain; the CDR3 is the one TCRdb lists. The V call is TRBV10-3, the J call TRBJ1-3; the table's D call TRBD1 went unverified against the DNA. 10 amino acids form the CDR3, both terminal residues included. Germline CDR1 reads ENHRY; CDR2 reads SYGVKD. The CDR3 region is CAISEEVDRD.

This clonotype was recorded many times. The chain links TRBV9 to TRBJ1-1, with D hard to call. V shed 6 bases and J shed 0 bases, with 15 bases lying between them. Germline V gene data show CDR1 as SGDLS and CDR2 as YYNGEE. The length of the CDR3 is 15 residues. The CDR3 protein is CASTAFVGMNTEAFF. The CDR3, as DNA: TGTGCCAGCACCGCCTTCGTAGGAATGAACACTGAAGCTTTCTTT.

At least ten counts were recorded for this clonotype. This chain links TRBV10-3 with TRBJ1-1; 7 nucleotides match TRBD1. CDR3 length: 14 amino acids. Germline V CDR1 and CDR2: ENHRY, SYGVKD. Trimming at V came to 5 bases and at J to 0 bases, leaving 3 bases not matched to a gene. The CDR3 nucleotides read TGTGCCATCAGTTCCGGGACAGTGAACACTGAAGCTTTCTTT. Protein product: CAISSGTVNTEAFF.

At least ten counts were recorded for this clonotype. This chain links TRBV7-9 with TRBJ1-3; D gene unclear. Germline lookup yields CDR1 SEHNR and CDR2 FQNEAQ (reference sequence). CDR3 length: 16 residues. V lost 1 base and J 1 base, leaving 11 bases between the germline ends. CDR3 region: CASSLDGSGSGNTIYF. The DNA for the CDR3 is TGTGCCAGCAGCTTAGACGGCAGCGGGTCTGGAAACACCATATATTTT.

The chain carries TRBV28 and TRBJ1-2; D is perhaps TRBD1 (6 bases). Trimming removed 10 bases from V and 4 bases from J, with 16 bases in between. The germline V gene encodes CDR1 MDHEN and CDR2 SYDVKM. This CDR3 is 13 amino acids long. The CDR3 region is CATKVGAGYGYTF. CDR3 in DNA: TGTGCCACCAAAGTGGGGGCCGGCTATGGCTACACCTTC.

The chain employs TRBV25-1 and TRBJ2-7, with a possible D match to TRBD2 (5 bases). In germline, CDR1 is MGHDK, CDR2 SYGVNS. Trimming took 6 bases from V and 3 from J, leaving 15 bases between them. CDR3 length: 14 residues. DNA for the CDR3: TGTGCCAGCAGCCCCGCAGAGGCGGGCTACGAGCAGTACTTC. Its protein product is CASSPAEAGYEQYF.

Here the CDR3 DNA reads TGCAGCTTGGTCCGGGACAGGGACTACGAGCAGTACTTC. Translation: CSLVRDRDYEQYF. This chain joins TRBV29-1 and TRBJ2-7; the match to TRBD1 covers 9 bases. Germline values: CDR1 SQVTM, CDR2 ANQGSEA. CDR3 length: 13 amino acids. V shed 8 bases, J shed 3 bases, and the junction held 8 bases outside the gene matches.

This clonotype was found many times. V usage is TRBV19 and J usage is TRBJ2-6; D is ambiguous. In germline, CDR1 is LNHDA, CDR2 SQIVND (reference sequence). The CDR3 totals 15 residues. V lost 3 bases, J lost 0 bases, and 6 bases lay in between. The CDR3 reads CASSIGVSGANVLTF. CDR3 in DNA: TGTGCCAGTAGTATTGGGGTCTCTGGGGCCAACGTCCTGACTTTC.

This clonotype was recorded at least ten times. The J gene is TRBJ2-5, the V gene TRBV24-1, with D possibly TRBD2 on 5 matching bases. In germline, CDR1 is KGHDR, CDR2 SFDVKD. CDR3 size: 14 residues. V lost 1 base and J lost 4, with 9 bases in between. The CDR3: CATSDFRGAETQYF. The CDR3 DNA reads TGTGCCACCAGTGATTTTCGGGGTGCAGAGACCCAGTACTTC.

As for this clonotype: At one boundary the junction diverges from the germline segment, which might be a read error. V and J are TRBV10-2 and TRBJ2-2; 14 bases fit TRBD2. Germline V gene lookup returns CDR1 WSHSY and CDR2 SAAADI. This CDR3 spans 16 amino acids. The CDR3, as DNA: TGTGCCAGCAGCCCCCCGGGACTAGCGGGGGCCGGGGAGCTGTTTTTT. It encodes CASSPPGLAGAGELFF.